Below are 20 T cell receptor beta chains sequenced from a single sample in a study of control samples from healthy donors and cancer patients. The assay was immunoSEQ multiplex PCR, and TCRdb's table has in-frame clones only and misses some. The repertoire holds around 130,000 clones, with approximately 89% as singletons. The sample comprised blood. The receptor source for this set is a man younger than 30 in good health.

The chain couples TRBV18 to TRBJ1-1; D is ambiguous. The V gene lost 2 bases and the J gene lost 0 bases, with 13 bases spanning the gap. This CDR3 region has 16 residues. CDR1 is KGHSH and CDR2 is LQKENI in the germline V gene. The CDR3 sequence is CASSPRGTVMNTEAFF. The CDR3 DNA sequence: TGTGCCAGCTCACCAAGAGGAACGGTCATGAACACTGAAGCTTTCTTT.

This clone was detected once. This chain uses TRBV4-2 with TRBJ1-5; a possible D gene is TRBD1 (5 bases). Trimming pared 0 bases from V and 7 bases from J, leaving 13 bases between. The germline CDR1 and CDR2 sequences are LGHNA and YNFKEQ. CDR3 length: 15 residues. The CDR3, as DNA: TGTGCCAGCAGCCAAGACAGGGTCGCAAGGCAGCCCCAGCATTTT. Protein product: CASSQDRVARQPQHF.

V is TRBV30 and J is TRBJ1-6; 7 positions agree with TRBD1. This CDR3 comprises 14 residues. With V trimmed by 2 bases and J by 7 bases, 5 bases remained unmatched. The germline V gene encodes CDR1 GTSNPN and CDR2 SVGIG (reference sequence). CDR3 in DNA: TGTGCCTGGAGTTCCCCAGGGGGGAATTCACCCCTCCACTTT. Its translation: CAWSSPGGNSPLHF.

V is TRBV4-1 and J is TRBJ1-4; D might be TRBD1 (5 bases). CDR1 is MGHRA and CDR2 is YSYEKL in the germline V gene. Trimming cost V 0 bases and J 0 bases, with 14 bases left between them. This CDR3 spans 18 amino acids. CDR3 amino acids: CASSQDPGRFATNEKLFF. CDR3 nucleotides: TGCGCCAGCAGCCAAGATCCGGGGCGCTTTGCAACTAATGAAAAACTGTTTTTT.

This clone was recorded once. J is TRBJ1-5 and V is TRBV11-2, with TRBD1 as a possible D gene (6 bases). The CDR3 is 13 residues long. Trimming took off 0 bases at V and 6 bases at J, with 6 bases between the two ends. Germline CDR1 is SGHAT and CDR2 is FQNNGV. The CDR3 here is CASSLDRGQPQHF. Here the CDR3 DNA reads TGTGCCAGCAGCTTAGACAGGGGTCAGCCCCAGCATTTT.

CDR3 coding DNA: TGTGCCAGCAGCCGACAGGATTACAATGAGCAGTTCTTC. This sequence encodes CASSRQDYNEQFF. V usage is TRBV6-5 and J usage is TRBJ2-1; TRBD1 might be the D (6 bases). The CDR3 loop spans 13 amino acids. Per the germline V gene, CDR1 is MNHEY and CDR2 is SVGAGI. Trimming cost V 6 bases and J 4 bases, with 10 bases left between them.

This chain joins TRBV12-3 or TRBV12-4 and TRBJ2-7; a weak D match, TRBD1 (5 bases). V dropped 2 bases and J dropped 4 bases, with 9 bases sitting between them. CDR3 size: 13 residues. CDR3 residues: CASSLLDIYEQYF. The CDR3, as DNA: TGTGCCAGCAGTTTATTGGACATATACGAGCAGTACTTC.

The chain couples TRBV19 to TRBJ1-5; maybe TRBD1 (5 bases). The CDR3 is 17 amino acids. The germline V and J ends were trimmed by 6 bases and 1 base, with 19 bases remaining between them. In germline, CDR1 is LNHDA, CDR2 SQIVND (reference sequence). CDR3 in amino acids: CASSRTSATKSNQPQHF. The CDR3, as DNA: TGTGCCAGTAGCCGGACAAGCGCGACTAAAAGCAATCAGCCCCAGCATTTT.

This clone came up a few times. The chain has TRBV9 and TRBJ1-6; 8 bases agree with TRBD1. CDR3 length equals 17 residues. Unmatched junction bases numbered 9, after V lost 4 bases and J lost 3 bases. Per the germline V gene, CDR1 is SGDLS and CDR2 is YYNGEE. The CDR3 DNA reads TGTGCCAGCAGCTCCGGTCGGACAGGGCGCTATAATTCACCCCTCCACTTT. It encodes CASSSGRTGRYNSPLHF.

A word on this clone: With a much larger clone just one base away, this may be a read error. This sample includes further DNA sequences coding for the same CDR3. This chain uses TRBV6-4 with TRBJ2-3; TRBD1 agrees at 10 bases. V lost 2 bases to trimming and J lost 2 bases; unmatched junction nucleotides: 1. Germline CDR1 reads MRHNA; CDR2 reads SNTAGT. This CDR3 contains 15 residues. In DNA, the CDR3 is TGTGCCAGCAGTGACGGGACAGGGGCCACAGATACGCAGTATTTT. It codes for CASSDGTGATDTQYF.

The chain links TRBV12-3 or TRBV12-4 to TRBJ2-7; D not resolved. V was shortened by 5 bases and J by 0 bases, with 5 bases between the two germline ends. The CDR3 is made up of 12 amino acids. Here the CDR3 DNA reads TGTGCCAGCAGTATGGACTCCTACGAGCAGTACTTC. Protein product: CASSMDSYEQYF.

This clone was observed a few times. The J gene is TRBJ1-1, the V gene TRBV5-6; tentatively, D is TRBD1 (5 bases). V was shortened by 1 base and J by 4 bases, with 11 bases between the two germline ends. Germline loops: CDR1 SGHDT, CDR2 YYEEEE. CDR3 size: 14 residues. In DNA form, the CDR3 reads TGTGCCAGCAGCTTGTGGGGGGTATCCACTGAAGCTTTCTTT. This encodes CASSLWGVSTEAFF. The full variable domain, rest sourced from reference TRBV5-6 and TRBJ1-1, is DAGVTQSPTHLIKTRGQQVTLRCSPKSGHDTVSWYQQALGQGPQFIFQYYEEEERQRGNFPDRFSGHQFPNYSSELNVNALLLGDSALYLCASSLWGVSTEAFFGQGTRLTVV.

This clone was recorded a few times. Written as DNA, the CDR3 is TGTGCCACCAGTGTTGGAGAAAACGAGCAGTACTTC. It codes for CATSVGENEQYF. V is TRBV24-1 and J is TRBJ2-7; D is unclear. The CDR3 contains 12 residues. Germline V lookup: CDR1 KGHDR, CDR2 SFDVKD. V dropped 5 bases and J dropped 5 bases, with 9 bases sitting between them.

This chain connects TRBV30 to TRBJ2-1, with 11 bases that match TRBD2. J lost 6 bases, V lost 8 bases, and 12 bases had no gene match. Germline V gives CDR1 GTSNPN, CDR2 SVGIG (reference sequence). CDR3 length: 15 amino acids. The CDR3 DNA follows: TGTGCCCGAAACAAACTAGCGGGGGCCCCCAATGAGCAGTTCTTC. Its translation is CARNKLAGAPNEQFF.

This chain connects TRBV12-3 or TRBV12-4 to TRBJ1-6; unclear D gene. CDR3 length: 13 amino acids. V gave up 2 bases and J gave up 9 bases, with 8 bases separating them. CDR3 protein: CASSLLRSSPLHF. The CDR3 nucleotides are TGTGCCAGCAGTTTACTTAGGAGTTCACCCCTCCACTTT.

CDR3 loop: CASSPTTWTAVNEQFF. As DNA, the CDR3 is TGTGCCAGCAGTCCCACAACCTGGACGGCCGTAAATGAGCAGTTCTTC. This rearrangement joins TRBV27 to TRBJ2-1; D is undetermined. The CDR3 consists of 16 residues. The V end lost 5 bases, the J end lost 7 bases, and 21 bases lay between the germline ends. Germline V gene data show CDR1 as MNHEY and CDR2 as SMNVEV (reference sequence).

The CDR3 bases are TGCGCCAGCAGCCCGAGGGCGGCCGACTCTGGAAACACCATATATTTT. It codes for CASSPRAADSGNTIYF. This chain links TRBV5-1 with TRBJ1-3; D is unclear. The CDR3 has 16 residues. Germline V gives CDR1 SGHRS, CDR2 YFSETQ. Trimming cost V 4 bases and J 0 bases, with 14 bases left between them.

The V call is TRBV5-5, the J call TRBJ2-5; TRBD2 might be the D (5 bases). The CDR3 is made up of 13 amino acids. Trimming removed 0 bases from V and 5 bases from J, with 8 bases in between. Germline CDR1 SGHKS, CDR2 YYEKEE (reference sequence). The CDR3: CASSLGPGETQYF. CDR3 in DNA: TGTGCCAGCAGCTTGGGACCGGGGGAGACCCAGTACTTC.

The V gene is TRBV12-3 or TRBV12-4, the J gene TRBJ2-7; 8 bases match TRBD1. V was pared by 5 bases and J by 5 bases, with 5 bases of the junction left unmatched. The CDR3 runs 13 residues. The DNA for the CDR3 is TGTGCCAGCAGTCCTCCGACAGGGGACGAGCAGTACTTC. This translates into CASSPPTGDEQYF.

This rearrangement joins TRBV7-3 to TRBJ2-5; TRBD2 might be the D (6 bases). Per germline, CDR1 SGHTA and CDR2 FQGTGA. Trimming pared 6 bases from V and 3 bases from J, leaving 14 bases between. The CDR3 consists of 14 residues. DNA of the CDR3: TGTGCCAGCAGGGCCATGCGGGGCGAAGAGACCCAGTACTTC. This gives the protein CASRAMRGEETQYF.